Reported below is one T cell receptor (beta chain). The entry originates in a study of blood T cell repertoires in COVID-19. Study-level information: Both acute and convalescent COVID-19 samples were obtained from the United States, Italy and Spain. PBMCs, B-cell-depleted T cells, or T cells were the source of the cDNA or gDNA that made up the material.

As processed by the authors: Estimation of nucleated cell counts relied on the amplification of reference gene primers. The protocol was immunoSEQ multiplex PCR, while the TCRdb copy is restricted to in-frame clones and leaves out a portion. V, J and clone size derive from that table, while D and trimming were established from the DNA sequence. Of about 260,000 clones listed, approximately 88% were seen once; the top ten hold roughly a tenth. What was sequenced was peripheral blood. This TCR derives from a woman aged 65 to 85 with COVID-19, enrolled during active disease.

The CDR3 loop reads CASSLGSQQGRYDTQYF. The DNA for the CDR3 is TGTGCCAGCAGCTTGGGATCCCAACAGGGGAGATATGATACGCAGTATTTT. The V gene is TRBV5-4, the J gene TRBJ2-3; 7 bases align to TRBD1. CDR1 and CDR2 (germline): SGHNT, YYREEE (reference sequence). The V gene end was trimmed by 0 bases and the J gene end by 6 bases; junction bases not matched to a gene: 13. CDR3 length: 17 amino acids.